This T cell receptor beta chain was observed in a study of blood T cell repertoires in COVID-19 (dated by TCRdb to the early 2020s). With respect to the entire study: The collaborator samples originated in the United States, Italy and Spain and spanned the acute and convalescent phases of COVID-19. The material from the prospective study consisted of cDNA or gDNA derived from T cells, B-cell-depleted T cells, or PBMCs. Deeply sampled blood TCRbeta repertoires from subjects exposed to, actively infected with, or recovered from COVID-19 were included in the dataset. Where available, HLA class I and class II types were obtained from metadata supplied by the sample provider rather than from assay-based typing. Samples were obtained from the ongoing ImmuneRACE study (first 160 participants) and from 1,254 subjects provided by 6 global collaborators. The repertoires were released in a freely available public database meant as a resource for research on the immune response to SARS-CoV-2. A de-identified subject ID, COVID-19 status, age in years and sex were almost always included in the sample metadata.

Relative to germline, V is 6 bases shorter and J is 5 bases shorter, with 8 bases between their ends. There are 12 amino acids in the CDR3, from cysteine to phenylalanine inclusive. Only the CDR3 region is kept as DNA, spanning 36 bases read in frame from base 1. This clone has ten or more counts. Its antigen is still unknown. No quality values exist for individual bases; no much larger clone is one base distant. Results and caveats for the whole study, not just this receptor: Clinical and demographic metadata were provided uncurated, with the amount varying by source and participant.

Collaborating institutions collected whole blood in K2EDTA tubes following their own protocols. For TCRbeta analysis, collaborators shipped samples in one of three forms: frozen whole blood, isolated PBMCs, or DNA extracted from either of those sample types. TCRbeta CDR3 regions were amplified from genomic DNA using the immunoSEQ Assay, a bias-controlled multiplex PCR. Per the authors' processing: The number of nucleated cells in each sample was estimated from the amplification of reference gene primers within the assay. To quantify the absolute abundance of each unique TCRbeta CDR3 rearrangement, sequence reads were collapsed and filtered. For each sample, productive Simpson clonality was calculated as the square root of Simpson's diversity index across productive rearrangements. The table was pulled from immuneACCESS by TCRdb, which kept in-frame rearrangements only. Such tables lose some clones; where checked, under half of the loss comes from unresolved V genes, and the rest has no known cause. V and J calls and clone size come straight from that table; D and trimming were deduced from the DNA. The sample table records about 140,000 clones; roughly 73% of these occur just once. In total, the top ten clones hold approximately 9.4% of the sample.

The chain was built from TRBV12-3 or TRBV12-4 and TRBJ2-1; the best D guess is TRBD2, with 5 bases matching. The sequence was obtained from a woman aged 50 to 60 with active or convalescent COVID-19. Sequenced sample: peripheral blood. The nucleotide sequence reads TGTGCCAGCAGGGCAGCGGACAATGAGCAGTTCTTC. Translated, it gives CASRAADNEQFF.